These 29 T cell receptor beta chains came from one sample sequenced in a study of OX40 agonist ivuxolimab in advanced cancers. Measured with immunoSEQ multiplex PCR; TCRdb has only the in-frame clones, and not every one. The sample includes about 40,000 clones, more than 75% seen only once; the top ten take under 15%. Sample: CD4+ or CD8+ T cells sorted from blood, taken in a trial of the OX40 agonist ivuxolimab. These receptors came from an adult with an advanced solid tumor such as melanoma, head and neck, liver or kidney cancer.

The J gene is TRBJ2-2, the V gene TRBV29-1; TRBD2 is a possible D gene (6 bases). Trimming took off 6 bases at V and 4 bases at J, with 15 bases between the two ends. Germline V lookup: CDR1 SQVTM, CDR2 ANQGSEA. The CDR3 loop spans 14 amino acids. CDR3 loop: CSVDGSGVTGELFF. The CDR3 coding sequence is TGCAGCGTCGACGGTAGCGGAGTCACCGGGGAGCTGTTTTTT.

Here the CDR3 DNA reads TGCGCCAGCAGCCAAGATCGGGCAAGAAATACTAACTATGGCTACACCTTC. This sequence encodes CASSQDRARNTNYGYTF. The gene calls are TRBV4-1 and TRBJ1-2, with no clear D. The CDR3 contains 17 residues. Germline assignment: CDR1 MGHRA and CDR2 YSYEKL. Trimming removed 0 bases at V and 0 bases at J, with 14 bases between.

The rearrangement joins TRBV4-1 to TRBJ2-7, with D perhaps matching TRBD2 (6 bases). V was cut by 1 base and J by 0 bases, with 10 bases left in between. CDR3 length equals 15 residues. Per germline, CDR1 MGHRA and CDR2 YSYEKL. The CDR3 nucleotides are TGCGCCAGCAGCCAAGTGGAGGGGAGCTCCTACGAGCAGTACTTC. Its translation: CASSQVEGSSYEQYF.

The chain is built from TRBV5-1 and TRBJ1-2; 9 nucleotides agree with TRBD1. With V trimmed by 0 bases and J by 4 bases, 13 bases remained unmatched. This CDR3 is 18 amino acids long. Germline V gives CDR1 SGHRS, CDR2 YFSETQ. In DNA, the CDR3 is TGCGCCAGCAGCTTGGTGTGGGACAGGGTATCCCCAAGCTATGGCTACACCTTC. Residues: CASSLVWDRVSPSYGYTF.

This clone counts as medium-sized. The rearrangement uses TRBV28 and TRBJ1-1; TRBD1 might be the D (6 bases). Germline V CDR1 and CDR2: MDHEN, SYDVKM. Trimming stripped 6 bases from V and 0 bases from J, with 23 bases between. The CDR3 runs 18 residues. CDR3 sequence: CASSSSPGHFPLNTEAFF. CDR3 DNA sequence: TGTGCCAGCAGCTCTTCCCCGGGACACTTCCCCTTGAACACTGAAGCTTTCTTT. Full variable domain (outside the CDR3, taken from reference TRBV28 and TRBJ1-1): DVKVTQSSRYLVKRTGEKVFLECVQDMDHENMFWYRQDPGLGLRLIYFSYDVKMKEKGDIPEGYSVSREKKERFSLILESASTNQTSMYLCASSSSPGHFPLNTEAFFGQGTRLTVV.

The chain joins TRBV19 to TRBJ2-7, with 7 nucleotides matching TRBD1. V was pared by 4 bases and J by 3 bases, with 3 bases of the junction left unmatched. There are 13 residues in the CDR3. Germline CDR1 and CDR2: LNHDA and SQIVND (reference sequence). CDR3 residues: CASSTTGLYEQYF. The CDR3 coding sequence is TGTGCCAGTAGTACGACAGGGCTCTACGAGCAGTACTTC.

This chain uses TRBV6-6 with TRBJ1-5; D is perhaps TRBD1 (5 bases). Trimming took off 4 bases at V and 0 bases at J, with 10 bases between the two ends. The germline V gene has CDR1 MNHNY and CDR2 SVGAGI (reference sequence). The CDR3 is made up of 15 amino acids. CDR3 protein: CASSLTDNSNQPQHF. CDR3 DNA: TGTGCCAGCAGTTTGACAGATAATAGCAATCAGCCCCAGCATTTT.

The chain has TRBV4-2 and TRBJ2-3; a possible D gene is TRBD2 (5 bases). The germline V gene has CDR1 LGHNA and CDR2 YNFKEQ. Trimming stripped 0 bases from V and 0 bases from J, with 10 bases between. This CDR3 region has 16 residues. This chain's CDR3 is CASSQDLSGSTDTQYF. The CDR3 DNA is TGTGCCAGCAGCCAAGATCTGAGCGGCAGCACAGATACGCAGTATTTT.

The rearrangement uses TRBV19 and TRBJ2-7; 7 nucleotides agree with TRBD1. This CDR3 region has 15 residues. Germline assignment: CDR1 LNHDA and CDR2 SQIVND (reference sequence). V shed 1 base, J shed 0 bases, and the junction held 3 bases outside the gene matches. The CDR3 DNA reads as TGTGCCAGTAGTATAGGGGCAGGGGGCTCCTACGAGCAGTACTTC. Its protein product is CASSIGAGGSYEQYF.

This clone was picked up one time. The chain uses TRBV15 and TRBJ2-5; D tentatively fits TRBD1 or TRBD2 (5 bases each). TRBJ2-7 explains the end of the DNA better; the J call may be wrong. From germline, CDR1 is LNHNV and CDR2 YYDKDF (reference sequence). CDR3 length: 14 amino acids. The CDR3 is CATSRQGVPYEQYF. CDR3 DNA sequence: TGTGCCACCAGCAGACAGGGAGTCCCCTACGAGCAGTACTTC.

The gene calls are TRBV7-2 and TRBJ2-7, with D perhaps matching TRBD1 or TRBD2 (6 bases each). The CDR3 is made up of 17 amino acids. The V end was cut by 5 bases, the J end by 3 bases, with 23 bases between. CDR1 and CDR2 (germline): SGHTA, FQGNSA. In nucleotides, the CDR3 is TGTGCCAGCAGCAAAGGGGCTAGGGGGGCGGGACGCTACGAGCAGTACTTC. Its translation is CASSKGARGAGRYEQYF.

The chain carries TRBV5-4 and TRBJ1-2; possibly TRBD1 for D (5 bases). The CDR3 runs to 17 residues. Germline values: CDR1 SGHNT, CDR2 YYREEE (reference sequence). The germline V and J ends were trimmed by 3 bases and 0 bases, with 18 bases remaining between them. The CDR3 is CASSSRPWGDANYGYTF. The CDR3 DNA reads TGTGCCAGCAGCTCCCGCCCCTGGGGGGACGCTAACTATGGCTACACCTTC.

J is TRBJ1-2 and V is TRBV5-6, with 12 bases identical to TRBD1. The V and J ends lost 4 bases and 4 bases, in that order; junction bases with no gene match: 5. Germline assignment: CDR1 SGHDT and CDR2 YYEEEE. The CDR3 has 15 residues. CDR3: CASSPGTGGSYGYTF. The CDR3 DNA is TGTGCCAGCAGCCCGGGGACAGGGGGCAGCTATGGCTACACCTTC.

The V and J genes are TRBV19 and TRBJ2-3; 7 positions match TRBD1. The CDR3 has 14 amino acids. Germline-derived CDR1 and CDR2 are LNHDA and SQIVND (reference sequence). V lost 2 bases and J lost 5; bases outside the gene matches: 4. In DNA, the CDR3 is TGTGCCAGTAGTATAACAGGGGTTGTAGATACGCAGTATTTT. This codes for CASSITGVVDTQYF.

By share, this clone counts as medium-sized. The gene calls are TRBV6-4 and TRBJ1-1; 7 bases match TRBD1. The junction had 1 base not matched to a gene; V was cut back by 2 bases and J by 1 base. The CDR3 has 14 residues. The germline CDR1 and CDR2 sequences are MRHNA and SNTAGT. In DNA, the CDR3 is TGTGCCAGCAGTGACGGGACAGAGAACACTGAAGCTTTCTTT. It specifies CASSDGTENTEAFF.

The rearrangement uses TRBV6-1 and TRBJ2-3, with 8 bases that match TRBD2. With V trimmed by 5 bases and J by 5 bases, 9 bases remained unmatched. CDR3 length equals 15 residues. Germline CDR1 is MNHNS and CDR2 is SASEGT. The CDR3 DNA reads TGTGCCAGCAGTAAACCTAGCGGGCACCTAGATACGCAGTATTTT. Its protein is CASSKPSGHLDTQYF.

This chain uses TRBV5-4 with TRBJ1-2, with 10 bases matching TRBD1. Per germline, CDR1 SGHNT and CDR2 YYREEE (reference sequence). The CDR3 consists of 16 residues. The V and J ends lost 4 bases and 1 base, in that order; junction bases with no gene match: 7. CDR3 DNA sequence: TGTGCCAGCAGCCTCGACAGGGGGCAAAATAACTATGGCTACACCTTC. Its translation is CASSLDRGQNNYGYTF.

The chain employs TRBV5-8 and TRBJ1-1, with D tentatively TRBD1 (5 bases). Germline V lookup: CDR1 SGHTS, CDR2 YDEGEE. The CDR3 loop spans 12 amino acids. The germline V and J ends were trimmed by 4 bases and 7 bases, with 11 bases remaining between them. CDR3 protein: CASSPAGFEAFF. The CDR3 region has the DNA TGTGCCAGCAGCCCGGCAGGGTTTGAAGCTTTCTTT.

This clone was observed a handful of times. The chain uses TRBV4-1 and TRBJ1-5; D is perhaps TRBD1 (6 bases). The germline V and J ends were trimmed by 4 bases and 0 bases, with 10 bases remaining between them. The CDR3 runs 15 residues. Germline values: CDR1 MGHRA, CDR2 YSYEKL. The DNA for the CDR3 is TGCGCCAGCAGCCTACGGACAGATAGCAATCAGCCCCAGCATTTT. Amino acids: CASSLRTDSNQPQHF.

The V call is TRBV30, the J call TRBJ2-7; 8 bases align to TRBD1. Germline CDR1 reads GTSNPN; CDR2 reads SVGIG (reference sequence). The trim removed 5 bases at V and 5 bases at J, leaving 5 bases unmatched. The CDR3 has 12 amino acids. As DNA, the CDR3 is TGTGCCTGGGGTCGACAGGGGAACGAGCAGTACTTC. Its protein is CAWGRQGNEQYF.

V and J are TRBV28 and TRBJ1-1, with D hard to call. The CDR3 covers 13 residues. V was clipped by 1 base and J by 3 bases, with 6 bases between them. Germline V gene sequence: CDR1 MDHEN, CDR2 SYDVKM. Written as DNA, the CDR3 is TGTGCCAGCAGTTTATTGACACACACTGAAGCTTTCTTT. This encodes CASSLLTHTEAFF.

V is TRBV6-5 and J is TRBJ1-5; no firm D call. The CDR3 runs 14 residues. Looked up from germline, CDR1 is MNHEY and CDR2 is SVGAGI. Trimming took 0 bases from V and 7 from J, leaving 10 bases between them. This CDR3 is CASSYSVHSQPQHF. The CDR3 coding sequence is TGTGCCAGCAGTTACTCGGTACATTCGCAGCCCCAGCATTTT.

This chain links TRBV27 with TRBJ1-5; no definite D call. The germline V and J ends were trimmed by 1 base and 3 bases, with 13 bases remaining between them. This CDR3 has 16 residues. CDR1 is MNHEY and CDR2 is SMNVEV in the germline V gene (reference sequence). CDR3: CASSLFSGLHNQPQHF. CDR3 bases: TGTGCCAGCAGTTTATTCTCGGGCCTACACAATCAGCCCCAGCATTTT.

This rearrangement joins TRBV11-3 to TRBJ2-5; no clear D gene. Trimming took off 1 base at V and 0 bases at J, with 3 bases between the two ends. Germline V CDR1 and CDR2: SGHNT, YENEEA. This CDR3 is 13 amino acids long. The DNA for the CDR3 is TGTGCCAGCAGCTTAGGAGACCAAGAGACCCAGTACTTC. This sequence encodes CASSLGDQETQYF.

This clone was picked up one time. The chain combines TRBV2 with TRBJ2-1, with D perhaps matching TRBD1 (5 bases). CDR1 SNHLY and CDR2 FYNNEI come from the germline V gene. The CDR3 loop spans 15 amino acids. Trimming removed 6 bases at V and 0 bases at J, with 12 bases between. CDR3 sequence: CASSLGHRSYNEQFF. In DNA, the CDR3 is TGTGCCAGCAGCCTCGGACATCGCTCCTACAATGAGCAGTTCTTC.

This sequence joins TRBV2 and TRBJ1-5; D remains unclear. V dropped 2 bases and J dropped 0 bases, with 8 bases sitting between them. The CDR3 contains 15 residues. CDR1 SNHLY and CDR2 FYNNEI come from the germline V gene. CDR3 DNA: TGTGCCAGCAGTGAAAACAGTTATAGCAATCAGCCCCAGCATTTT. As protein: CASSENSYSNQPQHF.

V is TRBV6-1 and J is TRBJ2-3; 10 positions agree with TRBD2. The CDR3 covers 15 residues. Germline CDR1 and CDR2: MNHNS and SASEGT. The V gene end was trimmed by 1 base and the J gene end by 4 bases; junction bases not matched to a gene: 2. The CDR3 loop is CASSEEAGGPDTQYF. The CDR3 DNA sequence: TGTGCCAGCAGTGAAGAAGCGGGGGGGCCAGATACGCAGTATTTT.

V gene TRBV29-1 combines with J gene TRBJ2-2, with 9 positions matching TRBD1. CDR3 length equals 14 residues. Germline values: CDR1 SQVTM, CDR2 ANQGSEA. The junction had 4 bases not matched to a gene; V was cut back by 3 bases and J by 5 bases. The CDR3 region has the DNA TGCAGCGTTGACGGACAGGGGAGGACCGGGGAGCTGTTTTTT. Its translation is CSVDGQGRTGELFF.

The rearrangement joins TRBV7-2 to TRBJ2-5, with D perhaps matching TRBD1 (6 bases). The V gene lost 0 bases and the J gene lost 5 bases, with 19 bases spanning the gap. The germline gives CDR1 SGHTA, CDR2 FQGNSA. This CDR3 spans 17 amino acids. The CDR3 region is CASSLALLGAEAETQYF. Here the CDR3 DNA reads TGTGCCAGCAGCTTAGCGCTATTGGGGGCGGAGGCGGAGACCCAGTACTTC.